This TCR beta chain was captured by sequencing in a study of regulatory T cells in long-lasting Graves disease. The germline V and J ends were trimmed by 6 bases and 4 bases, with 13 bases remaining between them. This CDR3 is built from 12 residues. Per the germline V gene, CDR1 is DFQATT and CDR2 is SNEGSKA (reference sequence). Building the TCR beta libraries relied on iRepertoire HTBI primers, and CDR3 regions underwent Arm-PCR. Each CDR3 protein is one row after TCRdb ran MiXCR on the multiplex PCR reads. The sample includes hundreds of thousands of distinct CDR3 sequences, about 30% of them seen just once. This sample's time point: persistent/refractory GD, antithyroid drugs over 5 years with positive TRAb. From RNA extracted from PBMCs, the TCR library was made.

The starting material was peripheral blood mononuclear cells (PBMCs), obtained when the disease was refractory, from a patient treated with antithyroid drugs. This chain uses TRBV20-1 with TRBJ2-7; the D gene is possibly TRBD2 (6 bases). The sequence was obtained from a female donor with Graves disease. As DNA, the CDR3 is TGCAGTGCGGAGGAGGGCCGTTACGAGCAGTACTTC. Translated: CSAEEGRYEQYF.